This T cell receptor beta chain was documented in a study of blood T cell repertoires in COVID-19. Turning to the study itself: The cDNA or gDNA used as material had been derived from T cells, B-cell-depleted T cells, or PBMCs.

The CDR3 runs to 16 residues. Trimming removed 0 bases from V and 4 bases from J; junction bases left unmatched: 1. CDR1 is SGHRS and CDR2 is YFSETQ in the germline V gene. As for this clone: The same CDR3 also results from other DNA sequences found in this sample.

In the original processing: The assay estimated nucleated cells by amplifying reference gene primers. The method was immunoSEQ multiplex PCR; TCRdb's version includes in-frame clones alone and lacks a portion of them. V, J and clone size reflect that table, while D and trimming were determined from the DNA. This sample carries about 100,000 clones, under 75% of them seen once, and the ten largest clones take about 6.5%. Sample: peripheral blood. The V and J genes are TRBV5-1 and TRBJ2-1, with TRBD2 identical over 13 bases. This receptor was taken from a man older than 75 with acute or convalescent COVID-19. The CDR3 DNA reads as TGCGCCAGCAGCTTGGTACTAGCGGGAGGGTACAATGAGCAGTTCTTC. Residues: CASSLVLAGGYNEQFF.